Shown below are 9 T cell receptor beta chains from a single sample sequenced in a study of blood T cell repertoires in COVID-19. Method: immunoSEQ multiplex PCR; TCRdb's copy keeps in-frame clones and lacks some. The sample lists just under 65,000 clones, around 76% occurring once. Sequenced sample: peripheral blood. These receptors were collected from a human donor in a cohort sampled during active COVID-19.

The J gene is TRBJ2-3, the V gene TRBV2; 8 bases are shared with TRBD2. This CDR3 is 15 amino acids long. The germline V gene encodes CDR1 SNHLY and CDR2 FYNNEI. Trimming at V came to 3 bases and at J to 2 bases, leaving 4 bases not matched to a gene. The CDR3 region has the DNA TGTGCCAGCAGTGAGTTAGCGGGGAACACAGATACGCAGTATTTT. Its translation: CASSELAGNTDTQYF.

The genes are TRBV5-1 and TRBJ2-5; 8 nucleotides match TRBD2. Trimming at V came to 2 bases and at J to 2 bases, leaving 5 bases not matched to a gene. CDR1 is SGHRS and CDR2 is YFSETQ in the germline V gene. This CDR3 has 15 amino acids. The CDR3 DNA sequence: TGCGCCAGCAGCTTCGGGGGGGCCCTACAAGAGACCCAGTACTTC. It translates to CASSFGGALQETQYF. Together with reference TRBV5-1 and TRBJ2-5, the CDR3 gives the full variable domain: KAGVTQTPRYLIKTRGQQVTLSCSPISGHRSVSWYQQTPGQGLQFLFEYFSETQRNKGNFPGRFSGRQFSNSRSEMNVSTLELGDSALYLCASSFGGALQETQYFGPGTRLLVL.

The chain recombines TRBV4-2 with TRBJ2-6; D gene uncertain. The CDR3 runs to 16 residues. Germline CDR1 LGHNA, CDR2 YNFKEQ. Trimming left V 0 bases short and J 4 bases short, with 10 bases between. CDR3 nucleotides: TGTGCCAGCAGCCAAGATCACACAAAAGGGGCCAACGTCCTGACTTTC. Amino acids: CASSQDHTKGANVLTF.

This chain joins TRBV25-1 and TRBJ2-3; 15 bases are a match to TRBD2. This CDR3 has 16 residues. J was trimmed by 4 bases and V by 5 bases; bases with no gene match: 4. Germline V gene sequence: CDR1 MGHDK, CDR2 SYGVNS. CDR3 residues: CASSRTSGGASDTQYF. For the CDR3, the DNA is TGTGCCAGCAGTAGGACTAGCGGGGGGGCCTCAGATACGCAGTATTTT.

The chain employs TRBV2 and TRBJ2-7; D remains ambiguous. The germline V gene encodes CDR1 SNHLY and CDR2 FYNNEI. This CDR3 has 13 amino acids. Trimming shortened V by 5 bases and J by 0 bases, and 8 bases separated the two germline ends. CDR3 region: CASSSRVSYEQYF. Written as DNA, the CDR3 is TGTGCCAGCAGTTCCCGGGTCTCCTACGAGCAGTACTTC. Combining the CDR3 with reference TRBV2 and TRBJ2-7 gives the whole variable domain EPEVTQTPSHQVTQMGQEVILRCVPISNHLYFYWYRQILGQKVEFLVSFYNNEISEKSEIFDDQFSVERPDGSNFTLKIRSTKLEDSAMYFCASSSRVSYEQYFGPGTRLTVT.

The chain combines TRBV30 with TRBJ1-6, with D maybe TRBD1 (6 bases). With 1 base removed from V and 6 bases from J, the gap between germline ends came to 7 bases. The CDR3 is 13 amino acids. CDR1 is GTSNPN, CDR2 SVGIG, per germline (reference sequence). The CDR3 DNA sequence: TGTGCCTGGAGTGGGACAGCTAATTCACCCCTCCACTTT. The encoded protein is CAWSGTANSPLHF.

CDR3 nucleotide sequence: TGTGCCTGGAGGGGACTAGCGGGGGGACATACCAATGAGCAGTTCTTC. Residues: CAWRGLAGGHTNEQFF. The chain recombines TRBV30 with TRBJ2-1; TRBD2 matches at 15 bases. Unmatched junction bases numbered 6, after V lost 3 bases and J lost 6 bases. Germline V CDR1 and CDR2: GTSNPN, SVGIG (reference sequence). This CDR3 has 16 amino acids.

V is TRBV2 and J is TRBJ1-1; 10 bases agree with TRBD1. The CDR3 sequence is 16 residues long. V shed 4 bases, J shed 5 bases, and the junction held 10 bases outside the gene matches. Germline V gene data show CDR1 as SNHLY and CDR2 as FYNNEI. CDR3 residues: CASSGGTGVRMTEAFF. The CDR3 DNA follows: TGTGCCAGCAGTGGGGGGACAGGGGTGAGGATGACTGAAGCTTTCTTT.

The chain's CDR3 is CASSSGTGSSTDTQYF. The DNA for the CDR3 is TGTGCCAGCAGTTCCGGGACAGGGTCTTCCACAGATACGCAGTATTTT. The rearrangement joins TRBV6-5 to TRBJ2-3, with 9 bases lining up with TRBD1. CDR1 is MNHEY, CDR2 SVGAGI, per germline. The V gene end was trimmed by 4 bases and the J gene end by 2 bases; junction bases not matched to a gene: 7. This CDR3 is 16 amino acids long.